The next 10 T cell receptor beta chains were all read from a single sample in a study of cytomegalovirus exposure and HLA in healthy donors. 60 Vbeta and 13 Jbeta primers were used in PCR. Measured with immunoSEQ multiplex PCR; TCRdb has only the in-frame clones, and not every one. This sample has more than 150,000 clones, with about 81% found just once. Source material: PBMCs. The receptors were gathered from a woman younger than 35 in good health and CMV-seronegative.

J is TRBJ2-2 and V is TRBV27, with D unclear. This CDR3 spans 12 amino acids. Germline CDR1 and CDR2: MNHEY and SMNVEV (reference sequence). Trimming shortened V by 8 bases and J by 7 bases, and 11 bases separated the two germline ends. The CDR3 nucleotides are TGTGCCAGCTTATCCTATGGCGGGGAGCTGTTTTTT. It codes for CASLSYGGELFF.

This clone is a singleton in its sample. V is TRBV13 and J is TRBJ2-2, with D uncertain. Germline CDR1 is PRHDT and CDR2 is FYEKMQ (reference sequence). With 10 bases removed from V and 3 bases from J, the gap between germline ends came to 6 bases. This CDR3 has 11 residues. CDR3 loop: CATRYTGELFF. In DNA, the CDR3 is TGTGCCACCCGGTACACCGGGGAGCTGTTTTTT.

The chain is built from TRBV6-6 and TRBJ2-7, with D possibly matching TRBD1 (6 bases). In germline, CDR1 is MNHNY, CDR2 SVGAGI (reference sequence). This CDR3 is 14 amino acids long. Trimming stripped 5 bases from V and 3 bases from J, with 14 bases between. The CDR3 here is CASSTGTRDYEQYF. CDR3 DNA sequence: TGTGCCAGCAGTACCGGGACAAGGGACTACGAGCAGTACTTC.

The chain recombines TRBV30 with TRBJ2-7, with D possibly being TRBD1 (6 bases). Trimming removed 2 bases from V and 5 bases from J, with 13 bases in between. The CDR3 contains 13 residues. Germline lookup yields CDR1 GTSNPN and CDR2 SVGIG (reference sequence). The CDR3 protein is CAWSWTVAHEQYF. CDR3 in DNA: TGTGCCTGGAGTTGGACAGTCGCCCACGAGCAGTACTTC.

The chain carries TRBV6-6 and TRBJ1-1, with D tentatively TRBD1 (5 bases). The germline CDR1 and CDR2 sequences are MNHNY and SVGAGI (reference sequence). Trimming stripped 6 bases from V and 7 bases from J, with 6 bases between. This CDR3 is built from 10 residues. CDR3 amino acids: CASRDSEAFF. CDR3 DNA: TGTGCCAGCAGAGACAGTGAAGCTTTCTTT.

The chain employs TRBV5-6 and TRBJ2-5; D remains ambiguous. With 1 base removed from V and 0 bases from J, the gap between germline ends came to 10 bases. In germline, CDR1 is SGHDT, CDR2 YYEEEE. This CDR3 comprises 15 residues. DNA of the CDR3: TGTGCCAGCAGCTTGTTAGACACTTACCAAGAGACCCAGTACTTC. This codes for CASSLLDTYQETQYF. Together with reference TRBV5-6 and TRBJ2-5, the CDR3 gives the full variable domain: DAGVTQSPTHLIKTRGQQVTLRCSPKSGHDTVSWYQQALGQGPQFIFQYYEEEERQRGNFPDRFSGHQFPNYSSELNVNALLLGDSALYLCASSLLDTYQETQYFGPGTRLLVL.

The chain links TRBV7-9 to TRBJ2-1; 11 bases are a match to TRBD1. V trimming: 6 bases; J trimming: 10 bases; junction bases outside the gene matches: 8. CDR3 length: 14 amino acids. Germline values: CDR1 SEHNR, CDR2 FQNEAQ (reference sequence). CDR3 loop: CASSSGTGGEEQFF. The CDR3 DNA follows: TGTGCCAGCAGTTCCGGGACAGGGGGTGAAGAGCAGTTCTTC.

V gene TRBV6-1 combines with J gene TRBJ1-5; D is undetermined. CDR1 and CDR2 from the germline V gene are MNHNS and SASEGT. This CDR3 has 13 amino acids. Trimming stripped 3 bases from V and 6 bases from J, with 9 bases between. The CDR3 coding sequence is TGTGCCAGCAGTGATTTCCTAGGTCAGCCCCAGCATTTT. It codes for CASSDFLGQPQHF.

The chain has TRBV15 and TRBJ2-7, with D maybe TRBD1 (5 bases). The CDR3 is 17 residues long. The germline V gene has CDR1 LNHNV and CDR2 YYDKDF (reference sequence). Trimming removed 0 bases from V and 5 bases from J, with 20 bases in between. For the CDR3, the DNA is TGTGCCACCAGCAGAGATCCGGGCCCAGGGATAAGGAACGAGCAGTACTTC. Its protein product is CATSRDPGPGIRNEQYF.

This CDR3 reads CASSYPVTEAFF. The CDR3 region has the DNA TGTGCCAGCAGTTATCCGGTCACTGAAGCTTTCTTT. This chain links TRBV6-5 with TRBJ1-1; unclear D gene. There are 12 residues in the CDR3. V was trimmed by 3 bases and J by 4 bases, leaving 6 bases between them. CDR1 is MNHEY, CDR2 SVGAGI, per germline.